This TCR beta chain came from a study of patients and donors after allogeneic stem cell transplantation. Per the germline V gene, CDR1 is DFQATT and CDR2 is SNEGSKA (reference sequence). Trimming removed 2 bases from V and 0 bases from J; junction bases left unmatched: 5. This CDR3 region has 16 residues. TCRdb reanalysed the RT-PCR reads using MiXCR and keeps one entry per CDR3 protein. The data show more than 850,000 distinct CDR3 sequences, with approximately 19% seen just once and 5% to 6.5% held by the top ten. Sequencing was done on a sample of blood, either unsorted or a sorted T cell fraction (not recorded which). The clonotype comes from a human donor who was either an allogeneic HSCT recipient or a stem cell or donor lymphocyte infusion donor (not recorded which). It is not recorded whose cells these are; they may come from a transplant donor. The chain carries TRBV20-1 and TRBJ1-5; 9 bases line up with TRBD1. CDR3 nucleotide sequence: TGCAGTGCTAGAAAAGGACAGGGGTATAGCAATCAGCCCCAGCATTTT. Encoded protein: CSARKGQGYSNQPQHF.